One and the same sample provided the 26 T cell receptor beta chains below, sequenced in a study of blood T cells in healthy people across ages. For the second PCR, which ran for roughly 6 to 12 cycles, a sample-barcoded 5' primer and a J-beta primer mix were used. TCRdb redid the calling of the 5' RACE reads with MiXCR, one entry per CDR3 protein. The repertoire includes about 720,000 distinct CDR3 sequences, 22% of them detected once, and less than 25% sits in the top ten. The sample was blood. The receptors stem from a man between 65 and 80 years old in good health.

The rearrangement joins TRBV7-9 to TRBJ1-4; D not resolved. V was clipped by 0 bases and J by 5 bases, with 7 bases between them. Germline V CDR1 and CDR2: SEHNR, FQNEAQ (reference sequence). The CDR3 runs to 14 residues. The CDR3: CASSLATENEKLFF. In nucleotides, the CDR3 is TGTGCCAGCAGCTTAGCTACAGAAAATGAAAAACTGTTTTTT.

This clonotype has only a few counts. This chain uses TRBV3-1 with TRBJ2-3; 9 nucleotides line up with TRBD2. The CDR3 totals 16 residues. Germline V gene data show CDR1 as LGHDT and CDR2 as YNNKEL (reference sequence). The V segment lost 3 bases and the J segment 4 bases; nucleotides outside the gene matches: 8. CDR3 nucleotides: TGTGCCAGCAGCCATTCTCCGGGACTAGCAGCAGATACGCAGTATTTT. Protein sequence: CASSHSPGLAADTQYF.

V gene TRBV18 combines with J gene TRBJ1-6, with 7 nucleotides matching TRBD1. V trimming: 1 base; J trimming: 10 bases; junction bases outside the gene matches: 10. CDR3 length: 16 amino acids. Germline lookup yields CDR1 KGHSH and CDR2 LQKENI. In nucleotides, the CDR3 is TGTGCCAGCTCACCACGGGGCAGGGGGTCGGACTCACCCCTCCACTTT. Its translation: CASSPRGRGSDSPLHF.

The chain has TRBV29-1 and TRBJ1-2; 8 nucleotides match TRBD1. With V trimmed by 5 bases and J by 4 bases, 9 bases remained unmatched. This CDR3 spans 14 amino acids. In germline, CDR1 is SQVTM, CDR2 ANQGSEA. The CDR3 region has the DNA TGCAGCGTTCCCACCGGGACAGGAAGCTATGGCTACACCTTC. It yields the protein CSVPTGTGSYGYTF.

The chain couples TRBV29-1 to TRBJ2-1; possible D gene TRBD2, 5 bases. Trimming cost V 3 bases and J 9 bases, with 12 bases left between them. This CDR3 is 12 amino acids long. Germline CDR1 reads SQVTM; CDR2 reads ANQGSEA. The CDR3 DNA sequence: TGCAGCGTTGATGGTAAGCGGAGTGAGCAGTTCTTC. Translation: CSVDGKRSEQFF.

The rearrangement links TRBV19 to TRBJ2-5; weak D call: TRBD2 (6 bases). The ends were cut back, 5 bases at V and 5 bases at J, with 15 bases in the middle. There are 14 residues in the CDR3. Per germline, CDR1 LNHDA and CDR2 SQIVND (reference sequence). As DNA, the CDR3 is TGTGCCAGTAGTCCCTCTGGCGGGAAGGAGACCCAGTACTTC. It encodes CASSPSGGKETQYF. Filled out from reference TRBV19 and TRBJ2-5, the complete variable domain reads DGGITQSPKYLFRKEGQNVTLSCEQNLNHDAMYWYRQDPGQGLRLIYYSQIVNDFQKGDIAEGYSVSREKKESFPLTVTSAQKNPTAFYLCASSPSGGKETQYFGPGTRLLVL.

In this sample, this clonotype turned up a few times. The chain links TRBV5-1 to TRBJ1-6; no reliable D call. V lost 0 bases and J lost 5, with 9 bases in between. Germline values: CDR1 SGHRS, CDR2 YFSETQ. The CDR3 has 15 residues. CDR3 nucleotide sequence: TGCGCCAGCAGCTTGGCGACGCCAGATAATTCACCCCTCCACTTT. It codes for CASSLATPDNSPLHF.

This clonotype was observed many times. Here the CDR3 reads CASSRTTGGYGYTF. The CDR3 region has the DNA TGTGCCAGCAGCCGGACGACAGGGGGCTATGGCTACACCTTC. The rearrangement joins TRBV14 to TRBJ1-2; 9 positions match TRBD1. CDR3 length equals 14 residues. Unmatched junction bases numbered 4, after V lost 4 bases and J lost 4 bases. Germline assignment: CDR1 SGHDN and CDR2 FVKESK.

This clonotype was seen more than once but under ten times. Written as DNA, the CDR3 is TGCAGTGCTCGTAGCGGGCCGACCTACGAGCAGTACTTC. Translation: CSARSGPTYEQYF. The chain recombines TRBV20-1 with TRBJ2-7, with 7 bases lining up with TRBD2. The CDR3 extends over 13 amino acids. V was clipped by 5 bases and J by 2 bases; unmatched bases: 6. Germline loops: CDR1 DFQATT, CDR2 SNEGSKA (reference sequence).

This clonotype was counted many times. The chain couples TRBV12-3 or TRBV12-4 to TRBJ2-3; D is unresolved. There are 12 residues in the CDR3. Trimming shortened V by 4 bases and J by 9 bases, and 11 bases separated the two germline ends. This CDR3 is CASSSSGFTQYF. In DNA form, the CDR3 reads TGTGCCAGCAGTTCGTCAGGTTTCACGCAGTATTTT.

This chain connects TRBV28 to TRBJ1-4, with D possibly TRBD1 on 6 matching bases. V was cut by 5 bases and J by 8 bases, with 21 bases left in between. The CDR3 is 16 residues long. Per the germline V gene, CDR1 is MDHEN and CDR2 is SYDVKM. CDR3 loop: CASSLFGGQRGEKLFF. The CDR3 DNA reads TGTGCCAGCAGTCTCTTCGGGGGACAACGAGGGGAAAAACTGTTTTTT. The full variable domain, completed using reference TRBV28 and TRBJ1-4, is DVKVTQSSRYLVKRTGEKVFLECVQDMDHENMFWYRQDPGLGLRLIYFSYDVKMKEKGDIPEGYSVSREKKERFSLILESASTNQTSMYLCASSLFGGQRGEKLFFGSGTQLSVL.

This clonotype has just a few counts. The final CDR3 position lacks the conserved phenylalanine or tryptophan, pointing to a likely read error. The chain joins TRBV6-5 to TRBJ2-5, with 13 bases identical to TRBD2. CDR1 and CDR2 (germline): MNHEY, SVGAGI. V gave up 6 bases and J gave up 11 bases; unmatched junction bases: 9. The CDR3 loop spans 14 amino acids. CDR3 loop: CASSLLAGGKEQYV. The CDR3 nucleotides read TGTGCCAGCAGCCTACTAGCGGGAGGGAAGGAGCAGTACGTC.

The chain carries TRBV7-9 and TRBJ1-1; TRBD1 is a possible D gene (5 bases). Germline lookup yields CDR1 SEHNR and CDR2 FQNEAQ (reference sequence). The CDR3 has 15 amino acids. The V and J ends lost 3 bases and 7 bases respectively, with 18 bases between them. This chain's CDR3 is CASSLGRTGAGEAFF. The CDR3 nucleotides are TGTGCCAGCAGCTTGGGCAGAACAGGAGCCGGTGAAGCTTTCTTT.

This clonotype was detected only a few times. The V gene is TRBV6-5, the J gene TRBJ1-3; D not resolved. CDR1 and CDR2 (germline): MNHEY, SVGAGI. CDR3 size: 17 residues. V was trimmed by 2 bases and J by 0 bases, leaving 14 bases between them. This CDR3 reads CASSYDWGLSSGNTIYF. CDR3 in DNA: TGTGCCAGCAGTTACGACTGGGGTTTGAGCTCTGGAAACACCATATATTTT.

The V and J genes are TRBV7-2 and TRBJ1-4; TRBD1 might be the D (5 bases). This CDR3 spans 15 amino acids. V shed 4 bases and J shed 7 bases, with 16 bases lying between them. Germline lookup yields CDR1 SGHTA and CDR2 FQGNSA. In DNA form, the CDR3 reads TGTGCCAGCAGCTCACGGGGGTTGATTAGTGAAAAACTGTTTTTT. Translating gives CASSSRGLISEKLFF.

This clonotype turned up a few times. The CDR3 spells CSASSRSKSSGANVLTF. The CDR3 bases are TGCAGTGCTAGTTCTAGAAGTAAATCGTCTGGGGCCAACGTCCTGACTTTC. The chain links TRBV20-1 to TRBJ2-6; D is unclear. Germline V lookup: CDR1 DFQATT, CDR2 SNEGSKA (reference sequence). Trimming cost V 3 bases and J 1 base, with 16 bases left between them. The CDR3 runs 17 residues.

This clonotype was picked up a small number of times. One junction end disagrees with the germline gene, perhaps due to a read error. Here the CDR3 reads CATSRDLAGDEQFF. The CDR3 region has the DNA TGCGCCACCAGCAGAGATCTGGCGGGAGATGAGCAGTTCTTC. V is TRBV15 and J is TRBJ2-5; 7 bases match TRBD2. The J call may be wrong; the DNA end is better matched by TRBJ2-1. This CDR3 has 14 residues. Germline loops: CDR1 LNHNV, CDR2 YYDKDF (reference sequence).

The chain recombines TRBV4-1 with TRBJ1-2; D is undetermined. The CDR3 runs to 14 residues. V was cut by 0 bases and J by 2 bases, with 7 bases left in between. Germline V gene data show CDR1 as MGHRA and CDR2 as YSYEKL. For the CDR3, the DNA is TGCGCCAGCAGCCAAGAGACGGGAAACTATGGCTACACCTTC. Amino acids: CASSQETGNYGYTF.

In its sample, this clonotype was seen a few times. The genes are TRBV20-1 and TRBJ2-5; 7 bases are shared with TRBD1. With the DNA end fitting TRBJ2-1 better, the J assignment may be wrong. There are 14 residues in the CDR3. Germline CDR1 and CDR2: DFQATT and SNEGSKA (reference sequence). The CDR3: CSASPGQQSNEQFF. The CDR3 bases are TGCAGTGCTTCTCCGGGACAGCAAAGTAATGAGCAGTTCTTC.

This clonotype was recorded at least ten times. V is TRBV4-3 and J is TRBJ2-1; 7 bases map to TRBD2. The CDR3 consists of 16 residues. J was trimmed by 4 bases and V by 1 base; bases with no gene match: 7. From germline, CDR1 is LGHNA and CDR2 YSLEER. The CDR3, as DNA: TGCGCCAGCAGCCAAGCTAGACGCGGGGGTTACAATGAGCAGTTCTTC. Amino acid sequence: CASSQARRGGYNEQFF.

This clonotype came up a few times. CDR3 loop: CASSQGGLAYNEQFF. DNA of the CDR3: TGCGCCAGCTCCCAGGGGGGCCTCGCCTACAATGAGCAGTTCTTC. The chain joins TRBV5-1 to TRBJ2-1; TRBD1 is a possible D gene (7 bases). Germline V gene data show CDR1 as SGHRS and CDR2 as YFSETQ. The V and J ends lost 7 bases and 2 bases respectively, with 16 bases between them. The CDR3 sequence is 15 residues long.

The J gene is TRBJ2-2, the V gene TRBV12-3 or TRBV12-4, with D perhaps given as TRBD1 or TRBD2 (6 bases each). CDR3 size: 15 residues. V was shortened by 4 bases and J by 5 bases, with 14 bases between the two germline ends. The CDR3: CASSWGATVTGELFF. CDR3 in DNA: TGTGCCAGCAGTTGGGGGGCAACGGTTACCGGGGAGCTGTTTTTT.

This clonotype was observed a few times. The rearrangement uses TRBV27 and TRBJ1-2, with TRBD1 matching over 9 bases. Germline CDR1 and CDR2: MNHEY and SMNVEV (reference sequence). This CDR3 is built from 14 residues. V trimming: 8 bases; J trimming: 4 bases; junction bases outside the gene matches: 8. The DNA of the CDR3 is TGTGCCAGCCGGGGACAGGGCTCGGGCTATGGCTACACCTTC. Its protein is CASRGQGSGYGYTF.

The table lists this clonotype with a few counts. The chain is built from TRBV2 and TRBJ2-3, with TRBD2 identical over 7 bases. Germline V gives CDR1 SNHLY, CDR2 FYNNEI. Trimming cost V 8 bases and J 3 bases; bases outside gene matches: 2. This CDR3 has 12 residues. The CDR3 DNA reads as TGTGCCAGCGGCGGGGGTACAGATACGCAGTATTTT. This sequence encodes CASGGGTDTQYF. Full variable domain (rest looked up from reference TRBV2 and TRBJ2-3): EPEVTQTPSHQVTQMGQEVILRCVPISNHLYFYWYRQILGQKVEFLVSFYNNEISEKSEIFDDQFSVERPDGSNFTLKIRSTKLEDSAMYFCASGGGTDTQYFGPGTRLTVL.

As concerns this clonotype: At one boundary the junction diverges from the germline segment, which might be a read error. The chain carries TRBV7-8 and TRBJ2-7; D not resolved. CDR1 and CDR2 from the germline V gene are SGHVS and FQNEAQ. The CDR3 covers 12 residues. The CDR3 region has the DNA TGTGCCAGCAGCTTAACATCCTACGAGCAGTGCTTC. The encoded protein is CASSLTSYEQCF. The whole variable domain, remainder taken from reference TRBV7-8 and TRBJ2-7, is GAGVSQSPRYKVAKRGQDVALRCDPISGHVSLFWYQQALGQGPEFLTYFQNEAQLDKSGLPSDRFFAERPEGSVSTLKIQRTQQEDSAVYLCASSLTSYEQCFGPGTRLTVT.

V and J are TRBV9 and TRBJ2-3; TRBD2 is a possible D gene (5 bases). Trimming pared 3 bases from V and 4 bases from J, leaving 15 bases between. In germline, CDR1 is SGDLS, CDR2 YYNGEE. The CDR3 is 15 amino acids. CDR3 sequence reads: CASSEWAGAADTQYF. The CDR3 coding sequence is TGTGCCAGCAGCGAATGGGCAGGAGCGGCAGATACGCAGTATTTT. Using reference TRBV9 and TRBJ2-3 for the parts outside the CDR3, the full variable domain is DSGVTQTPKHLITATGQRVTLRCSPRSGDLSVYWYQQSLDQGLQFLIQYYNGEERAKGNILERFSAQQFPDLHSELNLSSLELGDSALYFCASSEWAGAADTQYFGPGTRLTVL.